This T cell receptor (beta chain) was recovered during a study of cytomegalovirus exposure and HLA in healthy donors. Study conclusions and caveats: The listing of fewer than 200 TCR beta chains classed them as cytomegalovirus-associated.

Primers included in the PCR were 60 Vbeta and 13 Jbeta primers. Profiled with immunoSEQ multiplex PCR; TCRdb holds only in-frame clones, not every one. The table has fewer than 150,000 clones, 80% seen once; the top ten hold 2.2%. Notes on this clone: Its target is unknown.

The CDR3 covers 14 residues. CDR1 is SGHDT and CDR2 is YYEEEE in the germline V gene. The V gene end was trimmed by 4 bases and the J gene end by 4 bases; junction bases not matched to a gene: 6. The sequence came from a young man in good health and CMV-seronegative. This chain joins TRBV5-6 and TRBJ2-5; 8 bases match TRBD1. The material sequenced was PBMCs. In DNA form, the CDR3 reads TGTGCCAGCAGCCCCGGGACAGGTAGAGAGACCCAGTACTTC. Its protein is CASSPGTGRETQYF.